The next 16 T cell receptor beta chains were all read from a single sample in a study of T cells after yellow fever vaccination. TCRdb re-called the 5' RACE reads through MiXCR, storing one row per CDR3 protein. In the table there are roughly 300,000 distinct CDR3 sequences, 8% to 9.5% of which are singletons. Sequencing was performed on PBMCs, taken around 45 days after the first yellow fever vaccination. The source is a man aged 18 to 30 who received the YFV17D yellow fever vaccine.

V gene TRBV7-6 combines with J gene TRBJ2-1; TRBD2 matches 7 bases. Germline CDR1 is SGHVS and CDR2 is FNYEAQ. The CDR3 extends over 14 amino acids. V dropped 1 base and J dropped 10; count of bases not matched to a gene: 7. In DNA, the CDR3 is TGTGCCAGCAGCTTAGAACTACGGGGGGACGAGCAGTTCTTC. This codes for CASSLELRGDEQFF.

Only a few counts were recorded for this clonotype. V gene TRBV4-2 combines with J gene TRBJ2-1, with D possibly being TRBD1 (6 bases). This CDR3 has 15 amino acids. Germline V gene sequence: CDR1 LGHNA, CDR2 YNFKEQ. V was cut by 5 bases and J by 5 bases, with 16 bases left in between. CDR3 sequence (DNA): TGTGCCAGCAGCGATCCGGGACAACCCAACAATGAGCAGTTCTTC. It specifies CASSDPGQPNNEQFF.

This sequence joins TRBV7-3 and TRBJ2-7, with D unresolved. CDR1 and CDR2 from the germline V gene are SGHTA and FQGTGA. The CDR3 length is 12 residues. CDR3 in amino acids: CASAPGPYEQSV. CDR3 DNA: TGTGCCAGCGCTCCCGGGCCTTACGAGCAGTCCGTC.

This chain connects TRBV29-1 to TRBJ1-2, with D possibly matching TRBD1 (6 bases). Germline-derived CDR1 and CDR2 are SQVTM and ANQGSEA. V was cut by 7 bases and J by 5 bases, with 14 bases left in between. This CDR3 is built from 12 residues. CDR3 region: CSADSFPYGYTF. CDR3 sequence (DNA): TGCAGCGCGGACAGCTTCCCATATGGCTACACCTTC.

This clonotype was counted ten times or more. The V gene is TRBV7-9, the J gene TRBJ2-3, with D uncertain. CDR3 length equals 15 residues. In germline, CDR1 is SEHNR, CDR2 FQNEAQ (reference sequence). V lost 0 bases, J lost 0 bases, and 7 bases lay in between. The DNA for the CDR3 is TGTGCCAGCAGCTTAGCGGGAACTAGCACAGATACGCAGTATTTT. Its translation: CASSLAGTSTDTQYF. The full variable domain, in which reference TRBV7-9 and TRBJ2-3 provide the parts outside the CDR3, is DTGVSQNPRHKITKRGQNVTFRCDPISEHNRLYWYRQTLGQGPEFLTYFQNEAQLEKSRLLSDRFSAERPKGSFSTLEIQRTEQGDSAMYLCASSLAGTSTDTQYFGPGTRLTVL.

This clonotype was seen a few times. The CDR3 loop reads CASSRPGQAPGELFF. The CDR3 region has the DNA TGTGCCAGCAGCCGCCCGGGACAGGCCCCCGGGGAGCTGTTTTTT. The chain joins TRBV11-2 to TRBJ2-2, with TRBD1 identical over 8 bases. The V gene end was trimmed by 5 bases and the J gene end by 6 bases; junction bases not matched to a gene: 8. The CDR3 is 15 amino acids. Germline values: CDR1 SGHAT, CDR2 FQNNGV.

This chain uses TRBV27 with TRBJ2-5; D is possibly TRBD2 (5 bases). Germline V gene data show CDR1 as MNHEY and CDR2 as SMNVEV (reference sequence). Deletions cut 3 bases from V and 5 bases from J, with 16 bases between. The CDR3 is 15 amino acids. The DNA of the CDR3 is TGTGCCAGCAGTTTCAAAGCGGTAGGGTGGGAGACCCAGTACTTC. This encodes CASSFKAVGWETQYF.

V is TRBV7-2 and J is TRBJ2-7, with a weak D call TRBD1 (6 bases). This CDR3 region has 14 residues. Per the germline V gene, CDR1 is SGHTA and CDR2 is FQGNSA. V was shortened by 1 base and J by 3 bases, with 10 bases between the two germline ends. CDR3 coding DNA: TGTGCCAGCAGCTTAGGCAGGGGTTTCTACGAGCAGTACGTC. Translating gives CASSLGRGFYEQYV.

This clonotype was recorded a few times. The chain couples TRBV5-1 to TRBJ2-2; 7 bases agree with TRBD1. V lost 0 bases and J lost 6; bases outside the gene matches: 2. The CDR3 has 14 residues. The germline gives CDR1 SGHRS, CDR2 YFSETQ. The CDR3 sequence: CASSLGDSPGELFF. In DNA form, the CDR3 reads TGCGCCAGCAGCTTGGGGGACAGTCCCGGGGAGCTGTTTTTT. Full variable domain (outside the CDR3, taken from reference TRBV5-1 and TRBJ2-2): KAGVTQTPRYLIKTRGQQVTLSCSPISGHRSVSWYQQTPGQGLQFLFEYFSETQRNKGNFPGRFSGRQFSNSRSEMNVSTLELGDSALYLCASSLGDSPGELFFGEGSRLTVL.

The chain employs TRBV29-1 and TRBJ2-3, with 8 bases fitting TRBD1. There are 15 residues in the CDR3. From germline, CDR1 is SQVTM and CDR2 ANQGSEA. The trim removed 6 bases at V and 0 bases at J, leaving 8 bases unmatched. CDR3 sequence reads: CSVLTGETSTDTQYF. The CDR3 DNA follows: TGCAGCGTGCTGACAGGGGAGACTAGCACAGATACGCAGTATTTT.

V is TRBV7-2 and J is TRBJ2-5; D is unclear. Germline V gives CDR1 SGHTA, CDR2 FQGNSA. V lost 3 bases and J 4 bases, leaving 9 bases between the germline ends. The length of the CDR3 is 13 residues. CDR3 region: CASSLYSPETQYF. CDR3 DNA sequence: TGTGCCAGCAGCTTGTACAGCCCAGAGACCCAGTACTTC.

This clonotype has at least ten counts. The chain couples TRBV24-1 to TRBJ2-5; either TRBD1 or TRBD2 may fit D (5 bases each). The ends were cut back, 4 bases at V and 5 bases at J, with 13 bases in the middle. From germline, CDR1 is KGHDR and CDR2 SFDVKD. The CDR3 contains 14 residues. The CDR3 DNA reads TGTGCCACCAGTGAACCTGCCAGGGAGGAGACCCAGTACTTC. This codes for CATSEPAREETQYF.

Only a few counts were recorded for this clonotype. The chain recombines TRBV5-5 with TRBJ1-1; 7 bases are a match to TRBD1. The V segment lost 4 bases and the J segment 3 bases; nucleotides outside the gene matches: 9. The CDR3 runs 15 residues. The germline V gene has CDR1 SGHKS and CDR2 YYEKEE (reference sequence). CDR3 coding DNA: TGTGCCAGCAGCCAGGTGACAGGGTCGGACACTGAAGCTTTCTTT. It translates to CASSQVTGSDTEAFF. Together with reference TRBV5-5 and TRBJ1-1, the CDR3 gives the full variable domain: DAGVTQSPTHLIKTRGQQVTLRCSPISGHKSVSWYQQVLGQGPQFIFQYYEKEERGRGNFPDRFSARQFPNYSSELNVNALLLGDSALYLCASSQVTGSDTEAFFGQGTRLTVV.

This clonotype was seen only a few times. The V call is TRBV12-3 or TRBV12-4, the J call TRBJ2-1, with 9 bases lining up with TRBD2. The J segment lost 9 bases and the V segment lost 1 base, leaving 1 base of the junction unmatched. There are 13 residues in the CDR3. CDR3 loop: CASSLGRGGEQFF. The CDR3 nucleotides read TGTGCCAGCAGTTTAGGGCGGGGGGGTGAGCAGTTCTTC.

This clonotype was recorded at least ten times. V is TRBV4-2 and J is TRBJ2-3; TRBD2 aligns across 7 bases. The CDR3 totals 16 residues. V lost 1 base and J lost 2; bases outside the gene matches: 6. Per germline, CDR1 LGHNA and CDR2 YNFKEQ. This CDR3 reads CASSQGLRGTTDTQYF. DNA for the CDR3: TGTGCCAGCAGCCAAGGGTTGCGGGGGACCACAGATACGCAGTATTTT.

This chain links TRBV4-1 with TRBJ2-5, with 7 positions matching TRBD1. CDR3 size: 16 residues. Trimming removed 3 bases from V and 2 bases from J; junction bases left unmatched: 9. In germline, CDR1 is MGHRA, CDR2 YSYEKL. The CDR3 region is CASSQTSTGAQETQYF. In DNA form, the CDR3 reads TGCGCCAGCAGCCAGACCTCTACAGGGGCTCAAGAGACCCAGTACTTC.